The present entry profiles one T cell receptor (beta chain) with its context. Its antigen remains unidentified. The authors reverse transcribed all of the isolated RNA, so sequencing captured expressed TCRB transcripts. The repertoire was sequenced with immunoSEQ multiplex PCR; TCRdb's copy has only in-frame clones and lacks some. The sample shows 300,000 to 400,000 clones, 8.5% to 10% of them seen only once. The data were taken from a study of beta chain features in type 1 diabetes. Points from the study as a whole: Researchers report that Type 1 diabetes patients had moderately but significantly shorter TCRB CDR3s across all four CD4+ subsets. Among patients, naive, central memory and Treg TCRB repertoires appeared more similar than among healthy donors.

With 4 bases removed from V and 2 bases from J, the gap between germline ends came to 8 bases. Germline lookup yields CDR1 SGHVS and CDR2 FQNEAQ. This CDR3 region has 14 residues. The sequence was collected from a man in his thirties or forties with type 1 diabetes. The sample was central memory CD4+ T cells from blood. The chain combines TRBV7-8 with TRBJ2-2; D may correspond to TRBD1 or TRBD2 (5 bases each). CDR3 protein: CASSWDRNTGELFF. CDR3 DNA: TGTGCCAGCAGCTGGGACCGCAACACCGGGGAGCTGTTTTTT.